This T cell receptor beta chain is drawn from a study of CD4+ T cells in melanoma (dated by TCRdb to between 2022 and 2023). With respect to the entire study: The study investigated neoantigen-specific CD4+ T cells in human melanoma.

Patients with melanoma were used as donors. Findings and caveats that apply to the study as a whole: Diverse differentiation states were reported to be shown by neoantigen-specific CD4+ T cells in melanoma. Neoantigen-specific CD4+ T cells were reported to be correlated with the function of CD8+ T cells, macrophages and B cells.

The V end loses 4 bases and the J end loses 4 bases, and a stretch of 12 bases separates them. CDR1 is given as SEHNR and CDR2 as FQNEAQ, both from the germline V gene (reference sequence). The CDR3 starts with the cysteine, ends with the phenylalanine, and has 14 residues. This entry keeps only the CDR3 DNA: 42 bases, framed from base 1. Library preparation employed the immunoSEQ multiplex PCR assay. TCRdb limited this immuneACCESS table to in-frame rearrangements with V and J called. A share of clones is missing; checked studies link under half to unresolved V genes, and the rest is unexplained. Present in this sample are 20,000 to 25,000 clones, approximately 80% of which were seen just once. The ten largest clones represent less than 4% of the sample. This clone was observed a handful of times. Its antigen is unknown. No quality values exist for individual bases; no much larger clone is one base distant.

The V and J segments used are TRBV7-9 and TRBJ2-3; a weak D assignment points to TRBD1 (6 bases agree). The specimen sequenced was cells from a culture (not recorded whether cultured in vitro). The sequence was obtained from a human donor with melanoma. For the CDR3, the sequence is CASSYTRQADTQYF. The base sequence is TGTGCCAGCAGCTATACCCGACAGGCAGATACGCAGTATTTT.